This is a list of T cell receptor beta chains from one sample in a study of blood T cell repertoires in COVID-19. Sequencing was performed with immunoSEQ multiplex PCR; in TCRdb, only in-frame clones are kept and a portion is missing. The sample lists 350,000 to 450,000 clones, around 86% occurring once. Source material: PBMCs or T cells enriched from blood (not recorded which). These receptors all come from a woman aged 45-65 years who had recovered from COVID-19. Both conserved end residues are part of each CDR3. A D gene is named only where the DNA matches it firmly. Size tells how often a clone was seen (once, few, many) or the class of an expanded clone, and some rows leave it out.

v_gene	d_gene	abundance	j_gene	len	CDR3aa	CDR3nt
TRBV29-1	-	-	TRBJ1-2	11	CSVESVAGYTF	TGCAGCGTTGAATCAGTTGCAGGCTACACCTTC
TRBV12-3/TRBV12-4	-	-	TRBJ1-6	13	CASSPLGDSPLHF	TGTGCCAGCAGTCCTCTAGGGGATTCACCCCTCCACTTT
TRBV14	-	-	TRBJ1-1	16	CASSQDLLGPNTEAFF	TGTGCCAGCAGCCAAGATCTATTGGGCCCAAACACTGAAGCTTTCTTT
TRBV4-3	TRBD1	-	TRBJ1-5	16	CASSQEITGGNQPQHF	TGCGCCAGCAGCCAAGAAATAACAGGGGGCAATCAGCCCCAGCATTTT
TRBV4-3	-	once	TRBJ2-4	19	CASSQDAPLKGVRKNIQYF	TGCGCCAGCAGCCAAGATGCGCCCCTGAAGGGAGTGAGGAAAAACATTCAGTACTTC
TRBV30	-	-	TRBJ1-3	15	CAWSVLSGSGNTIYF	TGTGCCTGGAGTGTACTTTCAGGGTCTGGAAACACCATATATTTT
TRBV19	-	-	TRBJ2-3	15	CASSIWAESTDTQYF	TGTGCCAGTAGTATATGGGCAGAGAGCACAGATACGCAGTATTTT
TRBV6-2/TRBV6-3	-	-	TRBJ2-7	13	CASSYARSYEQYF	TGTGCCAGCAGTTACGCCCGGTCGTACGAGCAGTACTTC
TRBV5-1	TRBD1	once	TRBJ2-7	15	CASSPPGTGSYEQYF	TGCGCCAGCAGCCCTCCGGGGACAGGGTCCTACGAGCAGTACTTC
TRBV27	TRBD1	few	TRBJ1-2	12	CASKKDRGGYTF	TGTGCCAGCAAAAAAGACAGGGGTGGCTACACCTTC
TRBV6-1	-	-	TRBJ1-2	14	CASSEASVSGGYTF	TGTGCCAGCAGTGAAGCGAGTGTCTCTGGTGGCTACACCTTC
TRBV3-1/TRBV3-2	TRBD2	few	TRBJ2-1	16	CASSQPGPGGYNEQFF	TGTGCCAGCAGTCAACCAGGGCCGGGGGGGTACAATGAGCAGTTCTTC
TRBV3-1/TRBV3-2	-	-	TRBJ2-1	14	CASSQAGLVGEQFF	TGTGCCAGCAGCCAAGCCGGACTGGTGGGTGAGCAGTTCTTC
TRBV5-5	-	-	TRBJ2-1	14	CASSLAGESKGQFF	TGTGCCAGCAGCTTGGCCGGGGAGTCGAAAGGGCAGTTCTTC
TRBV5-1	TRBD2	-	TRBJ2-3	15	CASSTSGMPTDTQYF	TGCGCCAGCAGTACTAGCGGGATGCCCACAGATACGCAGTATTTT
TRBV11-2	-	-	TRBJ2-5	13	CASSFGQQETQYF	TGTGCCAGCAGCTTTGGACAGCAAGAGACCCAGTACTTC
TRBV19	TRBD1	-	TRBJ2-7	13	CASSTDRGYEQYF	TGTGCCAGTAGTACCGACAGGGGCTACGAGCAGTACTTC
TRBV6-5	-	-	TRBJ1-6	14	CASSTTRNNSPLHF	TGTGCCAGCAGTACGACACGGAATAATTCACCCCTCCACTTT
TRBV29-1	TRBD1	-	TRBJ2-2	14	CSVFGTANTGELFF	TGCAGCGTTTTTGGGACAGCGAACACCGGGGAGCTGTTTTTT
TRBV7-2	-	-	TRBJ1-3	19	CASSLDRDLFTSSGNTIYF	TGTGCCAGCAGCTTAGACAGGGATCTATTTACGAGCTCTGGAAACACCATATATTTT
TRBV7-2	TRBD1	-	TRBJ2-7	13	CASRVQGLGEQYF	TGTGCCAGCAGGGTACAGGGGTTGGGGGAGCAGTACTTC
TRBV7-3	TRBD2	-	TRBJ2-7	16	CASSPDPSGRAYEQYF	TGTGCCAGCAGCCCAGACCCCAGCGGGAGGGCGTACGAGCAGTACTTC
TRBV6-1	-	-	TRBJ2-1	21	CASSESATRLGPRSSYNEQFF	TGTGCCAGCAGTGAATCCGCGACCCGGCTCGGCCCAAGGAGCTCCTACAATGAGCAGTTCTTC
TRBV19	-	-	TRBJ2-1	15	CASSKGDGTYNEQFF	TGTGCCAGTAGTAAGGGGGACGGGACCTACAATGAGCAGTTCTTC
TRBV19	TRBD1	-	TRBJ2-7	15	CASSITTGGAYEQYF	TGTGCCAGTAGTATTACTACAGGGGGCGCGTACGAGCAGTACTTC
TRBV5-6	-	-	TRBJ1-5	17	CASSIGTGSGSNQPQHF	TGTGCCAGCAGCATCGGAACAGGGTCCGGGAGCAATCAGCCCCAGCATTTT
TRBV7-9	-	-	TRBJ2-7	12	CASSTAAYEQYF	TGTGCCAGCAGCACAGCAGCCTACGAGCAGTACTTC
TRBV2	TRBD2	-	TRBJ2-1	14	CASSWTSGNNEQFF	TGTGCCAGCTCTTGGACTAGCGGGAACAATGAGCAGTTCTTC
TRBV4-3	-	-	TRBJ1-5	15	CASSQDRLGGQPQHF	TGCGCCAGCAGCCAAGATAGATTGGGGGGACAGCCCCAGCATTTT
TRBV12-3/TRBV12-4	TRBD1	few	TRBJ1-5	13	CASSPPGGQPQHF	TGTGCCAGCAGTCCGCCAGGGGGACAGCCCCAGCATTTT
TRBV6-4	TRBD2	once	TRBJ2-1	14	CASSVRLADNEQFF	TGTGCCAGCAGTGTGCGACTAGCGGACAATGAGCAGTTCTTC
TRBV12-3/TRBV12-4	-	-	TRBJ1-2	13	CASSFVGRDGYTF	TGTGCCAGCAGTTTTGTGGGGCGCGATGGCTACACCTTC
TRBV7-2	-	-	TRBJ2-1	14	CASSLKASSSEQFF	TGTGCCAGCAGCTTAAAGGCTAGCTCTAGTGAGCAGTTCTTC
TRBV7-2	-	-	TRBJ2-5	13	CASSLRGQETQYF	TGTGCCAGCAGCTTACGCGGGCAAGAGACCCAGTACTTC
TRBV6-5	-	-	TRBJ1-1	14	CASSLTGGNTEAFF	TGTGCCAGCAGTTTAACGGGTGGGAACACTGAAGCTTTCTTT
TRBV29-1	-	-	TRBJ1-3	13	CSVESGLGNTIYF	TGCAGCGTTGAATCGGGTCTCGGAAACACCATATATTTT
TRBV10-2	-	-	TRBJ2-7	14	CASSEDRIDYEQYF	TGCGCCAGCAGTGAGGATCGCATAGACTACGAGCAGTACTTC
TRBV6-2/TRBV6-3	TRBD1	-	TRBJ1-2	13	CASSQDREAGYTF	TGTGCCAGCAGTCAGGACAGGGAGGCTGGCTACACCTTC
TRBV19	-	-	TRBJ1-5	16	CASSIRGGHSNQPQHF	TGTGCCAGTAGTATACGAGGGGGTCATAGCAATCAGCCCCAGCATTTT
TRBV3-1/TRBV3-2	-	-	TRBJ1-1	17	CASSQTLGGKGDTEAFF	TGTGCCAGCAGCCAAACACTCGGGGGGAAAGGGGACACTGAAGCTTTCTTT
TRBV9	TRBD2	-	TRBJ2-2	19	CASSQSPLAGGLNTGELFF	TGTGCCAGCAGCCAAAGTCCCCTAGCGGGGGGCCTGAACACCGGGGAGCTGTTTTTT
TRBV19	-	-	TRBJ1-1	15	CASNMGRGLNTEAFF	TGTGCCAGTAATATGGGCAGGGGCTTGAACACTGAAGCTTTCTTT
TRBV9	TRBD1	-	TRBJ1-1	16	CASSVGHRGVNTEAFF	TGTGCCAGCAGCGTAGGGCACAGGGGCGTGAACACTGAAGCTTTCTTT
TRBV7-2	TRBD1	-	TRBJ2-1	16	CASSSRQGSNYNEQFF	TGTGCCAGCAGCTCGCGACAGGGGAGCAACTACAATGAGCAGTTCTTC
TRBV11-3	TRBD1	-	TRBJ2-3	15	CASSHGQGWMDTQYF	TGTGCCAGCAGTCATGGACAGGGGTGGATGGATACGCAGTATTTT
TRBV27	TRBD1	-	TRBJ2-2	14	CASSFVTGYGELFF	TGTGCCAGCAGTTTTGTGACAGGGTACGGGGAGCTGTTTTTT